The T cell receptor beta chain under discussion was sequenced for a study of T-cell memory formation after mild COVID-19. Germline V gene lookup returns CDR1 LGHNA and CDR2 YSLEER. The CDR3 has 17 amino acids. V was pared by 1 base and J by 1 base, with 5 bases of the junction left unmatched. In TCRdb, the 5' RACE reads were re-called with MiXCR into one record per CDR3 protein. The table lists around 530,000 distinct CDR3 sequences, 20% to 25% of them singletons, with about 8.4% in the top ten. The sequenced sample was PBMCs or a T cell subset sorted from them (not recorded which). This sequence originates from an adult woman who had mild COVID-19 (a few samples of this study predate the infection). Cell type and time point are not known. The rearrangement uses TRBV4-3 and TRBJ2-1, with 9 positions matching TRBD2. The CDR3 coding sequence is TGCGCCAGCAGCCAAGCGGTAGCGGGAGTTTCCTACAATGAGCAGTTCTTC. Protein: CASSQAVAGVSYNEQFF.